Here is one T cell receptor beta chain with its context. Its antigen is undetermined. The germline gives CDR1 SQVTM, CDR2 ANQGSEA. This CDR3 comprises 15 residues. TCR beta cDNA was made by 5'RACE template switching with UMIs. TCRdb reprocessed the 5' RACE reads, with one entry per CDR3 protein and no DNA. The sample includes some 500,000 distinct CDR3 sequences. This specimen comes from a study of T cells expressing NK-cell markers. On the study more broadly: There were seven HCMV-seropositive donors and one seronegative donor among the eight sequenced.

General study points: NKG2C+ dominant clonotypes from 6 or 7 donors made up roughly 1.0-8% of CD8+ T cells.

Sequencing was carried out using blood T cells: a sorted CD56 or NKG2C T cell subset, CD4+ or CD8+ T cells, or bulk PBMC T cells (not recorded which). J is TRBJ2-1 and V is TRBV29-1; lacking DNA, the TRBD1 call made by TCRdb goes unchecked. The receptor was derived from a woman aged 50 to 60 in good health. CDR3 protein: CSAEIPGGNQNEQFF.